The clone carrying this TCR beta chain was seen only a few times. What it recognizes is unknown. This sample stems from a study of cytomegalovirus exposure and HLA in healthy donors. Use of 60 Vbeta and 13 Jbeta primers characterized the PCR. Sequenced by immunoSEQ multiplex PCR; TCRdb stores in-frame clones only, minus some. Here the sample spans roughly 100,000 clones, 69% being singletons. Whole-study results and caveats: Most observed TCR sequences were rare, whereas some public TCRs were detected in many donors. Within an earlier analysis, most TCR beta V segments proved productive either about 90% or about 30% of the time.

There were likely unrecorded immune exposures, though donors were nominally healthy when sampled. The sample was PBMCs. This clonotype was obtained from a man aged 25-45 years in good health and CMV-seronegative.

In nucleotides, the CDR3 is TGTGCCAGCAGCTTAGAGCCAGGGCGGAACACTGAAGCTTTCTTT. Translation gives CASSLEPGRNTEAFF. The chain combines TRBV7-2 with TRBJ1-1; the D gene is possibly TRBD1 (5 bases). Germline V lookup: CDR1 SGHTA, CDR2 FQGNSA. The V gene lost 1 base and the J gene lost 1 base, with 10 bases spanning the gap. CDR3 length: 15 residues.